This T cell receptor beta chain was recovered during a study of T cell repertoires in cytomegalovirus infection. Looking at the study overall: CMV infection together with matching HLA type was indicated by public TCR beta signatures.

The study's findings and limits: Carriers of CMV plus the relevant HLA were identified by cumulative public TCR beta family frequency.

The CDR3 sequence is 18 residues long. The ends lost 7 bases at V and 3 bases at J; junction bases unmatched: 14. Germline V gene sequence: CDR1 MNHEY, CDR2 SMNVEV (reference sequence). This clonotype was seen ten or more times. What it recognizes is unknown. In TCRdb, the reads were re-called with MiXCR into one record per CDR3 protein. Among 150,000 to 200,000 distinct CDR3 sequences listed, about 21% were seen once. Sequencing was done on a sample of PBMCs. The sequence was collected from a human donor in good health (CMV status not recorded). Some clones in this sample may be carry-over from other donors' samples. J is TRBJ2-7 and V is TRBV27, with TRBD2 matching 14 bases. CDR3 DNA sequence: TGTGCCAGCACCTTTACGACTAGCGGGAGGGTTTTTCTCTACGAGCAGTACTTC. It yields the protein CASTFTTSGRVFLYEQYF.